This record concerns one T cell receptor (beta chain) sequence. Measured with immunoSEQ multiplex PCR; TCRdb has only the in-frame clones, and not every one. Of under 90,000 clones in the sample, about nine tenths were seen once. The sample is drawn from a study of T cell changes during pregnancy in multiple sclerosis. Sample: peripheral blood, taken after pregnancy. The receptor was derived from a female donor in good health, enrolled as a control in a pregnancy study.

The CDR3 DNA is TGTGCCAGCTCACCGAGCGTATTGCGGGAGCCGTGGGAGCAGTTCTTC. It is translated as CASSPSVLREPWEQFF. J is TRBJ2-1 and V is TRBV18; 7 bases are shared with TRBD2. With V trimmed by 3 bases and J by 10 bases, 15 bases remained unmatched. Germline lookup yields CDR1 KGHSH and CDR2 LQKENI. The CDR3 covers 16 residues.